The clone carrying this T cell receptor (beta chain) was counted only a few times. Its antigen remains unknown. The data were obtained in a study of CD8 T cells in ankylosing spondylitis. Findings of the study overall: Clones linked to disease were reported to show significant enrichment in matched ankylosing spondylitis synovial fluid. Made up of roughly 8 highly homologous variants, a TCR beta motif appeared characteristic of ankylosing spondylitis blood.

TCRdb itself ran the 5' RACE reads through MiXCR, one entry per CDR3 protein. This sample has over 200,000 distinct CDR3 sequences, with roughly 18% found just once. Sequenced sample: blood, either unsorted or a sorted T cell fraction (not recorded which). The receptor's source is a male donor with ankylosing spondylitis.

CDR3 sequence reads: CASSPLAGVWGSAEAFF. The CDR3 nucleotides are TGTGCCAGTAGCCCCCTTGCGGGGGTTTGGGGTTCGGCTGAAGCTTTCTTT. V usage is TRBV12-3 or TRBV12-4 and J usage is TRBJ1-1; D might be TRBD1 (5 bases). This CDR3 spans 17 amino acids. V lost 9 bases and J lost 6, with 29 bases in between.